This TCR beta chain was captured by sequencing in a study of blood T cell repertoires in COVID-19 (dated by TCRdb to 2020 to 2022). About the investigation overall: The collaborator samples originated in the United States, Italy and Spain and spanned the acute and convalescent phases of COVID-19. The prospective study material was composed of cDNA or gDNA derived from T cells, B-cell-depleted T cells, or PBMCs. Subjects who had been exposed to COVID-19, were actively infected with it, or had recovered from it provided the deeply sampled blood TCRbeta repertoires that made up the dataset. The repertoires were released in a freely available public database intended as a resource for research on the immune response to SARS-CoV-2. The samples were drawn from two sources: the first 160 participants of the ongoing ImmuneRACE study, and 1,254 subjects contributed by 6 global collaborators. Sample metadata almost always included a de-identified subject ID, COVID-19 status, age in years and sex. HLA class I and class II types, where available, came from metadata supplied by the sample provider rather than from assay-based typing.

One collaborating source in Seattle enrolled patients during active infection and followed them longitudinally through the course of disease. Whole blood was collected in K2EDTA tubes by collaborating institutions according to the institutions' own protocols. Collaborator samples were shipped for TCRbeta analysis as frozen whole blood, isolated PBMCs, or DNA extracted from either sample type. General study outcomes and caveats: How much clinical and demographic metadata was included differed by source and by participant, and the metadata was provided uncurated.

The immunoSEQ Assay, a bias-controlled multiplex PCR, was used to amplify TCRbeta CDR3 regions from genomic DNA. On the authors' methods: The number of nucleated cells in each sample was estimated by amplification of reference gene primers within the assay. Sequence reads were collapsed and filtered to measure the absolute abundance of every unique TCRbeta CDR3 rearrangement. For each sample, productive Simpson clonality was calculated as the square root of Simpson's diversity index across productive rearrangements. TCRdb provides this immuneACCESS table in a form limited to in-frame rearrangements. Some clones are lacking; in checked studies, under half of them reflect an unresolved V gene, and why the rest are absent is not known. That table furnishes V, J and clone size, whereas the DNA furnished D and trimming. The sample has roughly 20,000 clones on record, over 75% of them singletons. The top ten hold around 16% of the sample.

The count of this clone is one. What this receptor recognizes is not known. No base quality information exists; no much larger clone differs at one position. The TCR sequence derives from an older man with COVID-19, enrolled during active disease. The sample comprised peripheral blood.

The DNA sequence is as follows: TGTGCCAGCAGTCCCCTAGGAGGGGAGCTGTTTTTT. This codes for CASSPLGGELFF. The chain was built from TRBV27 and TRBJ2-2; the D gene identity is not certain. V is reduced by 5 bases and J by 8 bases, leaving a spacing of 9 bases between them. The CDR3 holds 12 amino acids from the cysteine to the phenylalanine. CDR3 DNA is the only sequence kept; it has 36 bases, read in frame from the first base. CDR1 and CDR2, per the germline V gene (reference sequence), are MNHEY and SMNVEV.